This T cell receptor (beta chain) was recorded in a study of beta chain features in type 1 diabetes. The V end lost 3 bases, the J end lost 8 bases, and 7 bases lay between the germline ends. CDR1 MGHDK and CDR2 SYGVNS come from the germline V gene. The CDR3 is made up of 11 amino acids. Expressed TCRB transcripts got sequenced, as all isolated RNA was reverse transcribed. The assay was immunoSEQ multiplex PCR, and TCRdb's table has in-frame clones only and misses some. This sample has under 450,000 clones, with roughly 14% found just once. V is TRBV25-1 and J is TRBJ2-5; D is unclear. Input material: naive CD4+ T cells from blood. This TCR was sampled from a man younger than 45 in good health. This CDR3 is CASSDTLTQYF. In DNA form, the CDR3 reads TGTGCCAGCAGTGACACCTTAACCCAGTACTTC. Filled out from reference TRBV25-1 and TRBJ2-5, the complete variable domain reads EADIYQTPRYLVIGTGKKITLECSQTMGHDKMYWYQQDPGMELHLIHYSYGVNSTEKGDLSSESTVSRIRTEHFPLTLESARPSHTSQYLCASSDTLTQYFGPGTRLLVL.